This T cell receptor beta chain is drawn from a study of lymphopenia after photon versus proton radiotherapy. V lost 0 bases to trimming and J lost 5 bases, with 11 bases between them. Per germline, CDR1 SGHRS and CDR2 YFSETQ. This CDR3 is built from 14 residues. Clones were sequenced by immunoSEQ multiplex PCR, and TCRdb holds only the in-frame ones, with some missing. This sample has some 45,000 clones; over 80% occur once, and the top ten carry roughly a quarter. Study-level points and caveats: A bigger post-nadir fall in TCR diversity correlated inversely with survival time in deceased patients. Oligoclonal CD8+ Temra expansion after nadir drove photon patients' diversity drop.

Only one count was recorded for this clone. Its specificity is unknown. The chain uses TRBV5-1 and TRBJ1-2; tentative D call: TRBD1 (6 bases). The TCR was taken from a woman in her sixties or seventies with pancreatic cancer. This specimen was peripheral blood, taken from a patient treated with proton-based radiotherapy. The chain's CDR3 is CASSLEQGYYGYTF. The CDR3, as DNA: TGCGCCAGCAGCTTGGAACAGGGCTATTATGGCTACACCTTC.